This paragraph covers one T cell receptor (beta chain) sequence. This clone was seen more than once but under ten times. No antigen is known for it. Base qualities were left out, and no much larger clone turns up one base away. Based on the germline V gene, the CDR1 and CDR2 sequences are SGHTA and FQGNSA. The CDR3 goes from the cysteine to the phenylalanine over 14 residues. The entry retains the CDR3 DNA only, 42 bases that are in frame from base 1. V loses 0 bases, J loses 12 bases, and the germline ends lie 14 bases apart. TCRbeta CDR3 regions were amplified from genomic DNA using the immunoSEQ Assay, a bias-controlled multiplex PCR. As for how the authors treated the data: The number of nucleated cells in each sample was estimated from the amplification of reference gene primers within the assay. Sequence reads were collapsed and filtered to measure the absolute abundance of every unique TCRbeta CDR3 rearrangement. For each sample, productive Simpson clonality was calculated as the square root of Simpson's diversity index across productive rearrangements. TCRdb took this table from immuneACCESS and kept in-frame rearrangements with V and J called. Such tables lack part of the clones; where checked against another copy, unresolved V genes explain under half of the gap, and the rest is unexplained. The V and J calls and the clone size are those of that table, but D and trimming were determined from the DNA. In all, the sample holds around 47,000 clones, and about 88% of those were seen once. In total, the top ten clones hold 35% to 50% of the sample.

This record comes from a study of blood T cell repertoires in COVID-19 (dated by TCRdb to about 2020). Turning to the overall study: Samples covering the acute and convalescent phases of COVID-19 were provided by collaborators in the United States, Italy and Spain. The material from the prospective study consisted of cDNA or gDNA derived from T cells, B-cell-depleted T cells, or PBMCs. Deeply sampled blood TCRbeta repertoires from subjects exposed to, actively infected with, or recovered from COVID-19 were included in the dataset. The repertoires were released in a freely available public database intended as a resource for research on the immune response to SARS-CoV-2. The samples were drawn from two sources: the first 160 participants of the ongoing ImmuneRACE study, and about 1,300 subjects contributed by 6 global collaborators. Nearly every sample came with metadata listing a de-identified subject ID, COVID-19 status, age in years and sex. Where available, HLA class I and class II types were obtained from metadata supplied by the sample provider rather than from assay-based typing.

The paper's findings and limits, for the study overall: How much clinical and demographic metadata was included differed by source and by participant, and the metadata was provided uncurated.

Collaborating institutions collected whole blood in K2EDTA tubes following their own protocols. For TCRbeta analysis, collaborators shipped samples in one of three forms: frozen whole blood, isolated PBMCs, or DNA extracted from either of those sample types. The sequenced material came from peripheral blood. The TCR originated in a human donor in a cohort sampled during active COVID-19. The rearrangement joined TRBV7-2 to TRBJ2-2; the best D guess is TRBD1, with 6 bases matching. The DNA sequence reads TGTGCCAGCAGCTTAGCCCCAGGGGTGGAGCAGCTGTTTTTT. This sequence encodes CASSLAPGVEQLFF.